The clone carrying this TCR beta chain has only a few counts. Its specificity is not known. Germline V gene sequence: CDR1 SQVTM, CDR2 ANQGSEA. This CDR3 comprises 12 residues. V was pared by 6 bases and J by 4 bases, with 4 bases of the junction left unmatched. These data originate in a study of T-cell memory formation after mild COVID-19. Study-wide points: Pre-infection memory harbored some responding clones, suggesting cross-reactive memory joined. Largely, contracting CD4+ clones fell within CM and EM, and contracting CD8+ clones within EMRA.

TCR alpha and TCR beta cDNA libraries carrying sample barcodes and UMIs came from 5'RACE with constant-segment primers. Via MiXCR, TCRdb re-called the 5' RACE reads, giving one row per CDR3 protein. The sample includes 300,000 to 400,000 distinct CDR3 sequences, roughly 21% seen only once; the top ten take 12%. The V call is TRBV29-1, the J call TRBJ1-1; 8 positions match TRBD1. The origin of this receptor is an adult woman who had mild COVID-19 (a few samples of this study predate the infection). Cell type and time point are not known. Input material: PBMCs or a T cell subset sorted from them (not recorded which). CDR3 amino acids: CSVLTGATEAFF. The CDR3 nucleotides read TGCAGCGTCCTGACAGGGGCCACTGAAGCTTTCTTT.